This T cell receptor (beta chain) derives from a study of T cell responses to AZD1222 COVID-19 vaccine (dated by TCRdb to about 2021). For context, the study as a whole: AZD1222 recipients whose second dose came at about 4 weeks and those whose second dose came at about 12 weeks were combined into one group, since spike-specific TCR depth and breadth did not differ between the two schedules. A total of around 240 trial participants underwent TCR sequencing, of whom roughly 210 had received two doses of AZD1222 and some 25 had received two doses of the MenACWY control vaccine. Trial participants were enrolled by age into subgroups of 18-55, 56-69 and 70-plus years, and around 140, 26 and 57 TCR-sequenced participants, respectively, were included in these subgroups. Overall study results and their limits: The 56-69-year group was small, and its depth increase did not reach significance, likely because of low power. Vaccine-associated CD4 TCRs spanned the whole spike protein, with dominant responses in regions 160-218 and 743-854. No day 14 peak-response samples were available, so repertoires were characterized only after the peak T cell response. After two AZD1222 doses, spike-specific TCR breadth and depth were significantly higher than at day 0 and than in MenACWY recipients. Reportedly, close to half of the unique spike-specific TCRs recognized epitopes lying outside the regions that are mutated in the B.1.351 and B.1.1.7 variants. Conclusions about previously exposed vaccinees were limited because only five to seven AZD1222 recipients were SARS-CoV-2 seropositive at baseline. Participants were mostly white British and included more females than males, and it was suggested by the authors that clonal diversity may have been underestimated.

The time point label, read with the paper, signifies: baseline before first vaccination. Vaccinee samples were obtained from the UK trials COV001 and COV002, which included a single-blind randomized controlled phase 2/3 trial of AZD1222 (ChAdOx1 nCoV-19) in healthy adults. For TCRbeta chain sequencing, PBMC samples from trial participants were taken at day 0 and at day 28 after the second dose. The CDR3 regions of human TCRbeta chains were analyzed by immunosequencing. Per the source publication's procedure: Repertoire TCRs were checked for matches against a reference library of SARS-CoV-2-specific TCRs that had been generated using the MIRA antigen-specificity platform. Breadth was defined as the fraction of unique TCRs that were SARS-CoV-2-associated, and depth was defined as the fraction of total T cells that were SARS-CoV-2-associated. Using the MIRA data, every spike-specific TCR was mapped to the spike region that the TCR reacted to and assigned to either a CD4 or a CD8 class. Log10-transformed breadth and depth values were compared by one-way ANOVA with Sidak's multiple comparisons tests. Entries here come from immuneACCESS through TCRdb and include only in-frame sequences with V and J called. Some clones fail to appear in such tables; in the studies checked, an unresolved V gene covers under half of the shortfall, and the cause of the remainder is unknown. D and trimming were read from the DNA, whereas the V and J calls and clone size are those reported in that table. Present in this sample are roughly 150,000 clones, under 95% of which were seen just once. 5% of the sample belongs to the ten largest clones.

This clone is a singleton in its sample. Its antigen remains unidentified. No quality values exist for individual bases; no much larger clone is one base distant. Including cysteine and phenylalanine, the CDR3 has 14 amino acids. Of all the DNA, just the CDR3 is kept, 42 bases in frame from base 1. V and J lose 2 bases and 4 bases, and a span of 11 bases separates them. The germline V gene (reference sequence) provides CDR1 LGHDT and CDR2 YNNKEL. The material sequenced was peripheral blood, taken on day 0 of AZD1222 vaccination. The V and J segments used are TRBV3-1 (or the pseudogene TRBV3-2) and TRBJ1-2; the D gene is possibly TRBD1, with 5 bases matching. This TCR was recovered from an adult in good health. Here is the DNA: TGTGCCAGCAGCCAATGGGACGGAACCTATGGCTACACCTTC. It is translated as CASSQWDGTYGYTF.